The sequence of this TCR beta chain was determined in a study of T cell responses to AZD1222 COVID-19 vaccine (dated by TCRdb to the early 2020s). About the investigation overall: AZD1222 recipients with second doses at about 4 weeks or about 12 weeks were pooled, because spike-specific TCR depth and breadth did not differ between schedules. TCR sequencing covered roughly 230 trial participants: 200 to 220 given two doses of AZD1222 and about 26 given two doses of MenACWY control vaccine. Trial participants were enrolled by age into subgroups of 18-55, 56-69 and 70-plus years, and around 140, 26 and 57 TCR-sequenced participants, respectively, were included in these subgroups.

With regard to this clone: Its antigen has not been determined. No much larger clonotype is one base removed from it; base qualities were not supplied.

The germline V gene (reference sequence) sets CDR1 to LNHDA and CDR2 to SQIVND. CDR3 length: 15 amino acids, cysteine to phenylalanine. CDR3 DNA is the only sequence kept; it has 45 bases, read in frame from the first base. The V end loses 5 bases and the J end loses 5 bases, and a stretch of 16 bases separates them. The time point label corresponds to: baseline before first vaccination. Samples from vaccinated people were obtained from the UK trials COV001 and COV002, which included a single-blind randomized controlled phase 2/3 trial of AZD1222 (ChAdOx1 nCoV-19) in healthy adults. Trial participant PBMC samples were collected at day 0 and day 28 after the second dose for TCRbeta chain sequencing. The CDR3 regions of human TCRbeta chains were subjected to immunosequencing. From the authors' description of their analysis: Repertoire TCRs were matched against a reference library of SARS-CoV-2-specific TCRs generated with the MIRA antigen-specificity platform. Breadth meant the fraction of unique TCRs that were SARS-CoV-2-associated, whereas depth meant the fraction of total T cells that were SARS-CoV-2-associated. Using the MIRA data, each spike-specific TCR was assigned both to the spike region to which the TCR was reactive and to a CD4 or CD8 class. Log10-transformed breadth and depth values were compared by one-way ANOVA with Sidak's multiple comparisons tests. TCRdb retrieved this table from immuneACCESS and kept in-frame rearrangements only. Not all clones are present; in checked studies, unresolved V genes account for under half, and no reason is known for the remainder. V, J and clone size are those of that table, while D and trimming were read from the DNA. This sample has 120,000 or so clones in its table, and around 94% of those were observed once. The ten largest clones capture approximately 1.5% of the sample.

The paper as a whole reports these results and caveats: Participants were mostly white British, with more females than males. The authors suggested clonal diversity may have been underestimated. After two AZD1222 doses, spike-specific TCR breadth and depth were significantly higher than at day 0 and than in MenACWY recipients. Reportedly, almost half of the unique spike-specific TCRs recognized epitopes lying outside the regions that are mutated in the B.1.351 and B.1.1.7 variants. Conclusions about previously exposed vaccinees are limited, since just five to seven AZD1222 recipients were seropositive for SARS-CoV-2 at baseline. Because no samples from the day 14 peak response were available, repertoires could be characterized only after the peak T cell response. In the small 56-69-year group, the increase in depth fell short of significance, most likely because of low power. CD4 TCRs associated with the vaccine covered the entire spike protein, and the dominant responses were in regions 160-218 and 743-854.

This sample comprised peripheral blood, obtained on day 0 of AZD1222 vaccination. The chain is made from TRBV19 and TRBJ1-3; the D gene identity is not certain. The receptor comes from an adult in good health. The CDR3 reads as follows: CASSGGLGGRNTIYF. The DNA sequence is as follows: TGTGCCAGTAGTGGAGGGCTGGGTGGTAGAAACACCATATATTTT. The full variable domain, completed from the reference TRBV19 and TRBJ1-3 proteins outside the CDR3, reads DGGITQSPKYLFRKEGQNVTLSCEQNLNHDAMYWYRQDPGQGLRLIYYSQIVNDFQKGDIAEGYSVSREKKESFPLTVTSAQKNPTAFYLCASSGGLGGRNTIYFGEGSWLTVV.